Sequencing of this T cell receptor beta chain was carried out in a study of blood T cell repertoires in COVID-19. Study background: The study drew acute and convalescent COVID-19 samples from the United States, Italy and Spain. T cells, B-cell-depleted T cells, or PBMCs provided the cDNA or gDNA that served as material.

The CDR3 sequence is 15 residues long. V lost 4 bases, J lost 1 base, and 5 bases stayed unmatched. Germline CDR1 reads SGDLS; CDR2 reads YYNGEE. Original analysis: Estimation of nucleated cell counts relied on the amplification of reference gene primers. Data came from immunoSEQ multiplex PCR; TCRdb stores just in-frame clones and leaves some out. That table furnishes V, J and clone size, whereas the DNA furnished D and trimming. The table shows about 140,000 clones, with about 92% occurring only once. This clone occurred once. The chain recombines TRBV9 with TRBJ1-3; TRBD1 matches 7 bases. Sequenced input: peripheral blood. This clonotype was sampled from a human donor in a cohort sampled during active COVID-19. CDR3 DNA: TGTGCCAGCAGCTTACAGGGGACTTCTGGAAACACCATATATTTT. This gives the protein CASSLQGTSGNTIYF.